Listed here is a single T cell receptor (beta chain). Its matching antigen is unknown. The record originates from a study of CD8 T cells in Susac syndrome. Overall study findings and caveats: The study's TCR sequencing and HLA analysis covered a relatively small number of individuals, and the study acknowledged this.

With random hexamers, 0.5 to 1 ug RNA was reverse transcribed. TCRdb ran MiXCR on the immunoSEQ multiplex PCR reads and lists one entry per CDR3 protein. This table holds about 300,000 distinct CDR3 sequences, approximately 91% found once. FACS enriched CD8+ TEMRA cells, while bulk CD8+ and CD4+ were negatively isolated. The ends were cut back, 11 bases at V and 7 bases at J, with 18 bases in the middle. There are 13 residues in the CDR3. Per the germline V gene, CDR1 is MGHRA and CDR2 is YSYEKL. The sequenced sample consisted of CD8+ T cells from PBMCs. The TCR comes from a human donor with multiple sclerosis. The V call is TRBV4-1, the J call TRBJ1-5; D is perhaps TRBD1 (5 bases). The CDR3 DNA reads TGCGCCGGTGGACTAGGGGTTGGGCAGCCCCAGCATTTT. As protein: CAGGLGVGQPQHF.